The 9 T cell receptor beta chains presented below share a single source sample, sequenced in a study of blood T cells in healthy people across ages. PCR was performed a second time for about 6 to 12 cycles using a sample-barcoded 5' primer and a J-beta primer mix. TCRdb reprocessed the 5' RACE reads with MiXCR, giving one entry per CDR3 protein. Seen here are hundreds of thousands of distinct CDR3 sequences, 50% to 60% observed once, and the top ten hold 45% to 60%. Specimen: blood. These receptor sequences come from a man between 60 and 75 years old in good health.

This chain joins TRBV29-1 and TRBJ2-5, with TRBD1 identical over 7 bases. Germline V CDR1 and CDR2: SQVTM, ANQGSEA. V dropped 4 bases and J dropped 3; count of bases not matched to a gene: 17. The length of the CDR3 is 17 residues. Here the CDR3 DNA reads TGCAGCGTTGGCCCGAGGACAGGTTTGGGGACCGAAGAGACCCAGTACTTC. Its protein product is CSVGPRTGLGTEETQYF.

The CDR3 loop is CSGRGTSGYNEQFF. The CDR3 bases are TGCAGTGGCCGGGGGACTAGCGGTTACAATGAGCAGTTCTTC. The V call is TRBV20-1, the J call TRBJ2-1, with 11 bases fitting TRBD2. The V gene's germline CDR1 is DFQATT and CDR2 SNEGSKA (reference sequence). The CDR3 runs to 14 residues. Losses at the gene ends were 7 bases for V and 4 bases for J; bases not matched to a gene: 6.

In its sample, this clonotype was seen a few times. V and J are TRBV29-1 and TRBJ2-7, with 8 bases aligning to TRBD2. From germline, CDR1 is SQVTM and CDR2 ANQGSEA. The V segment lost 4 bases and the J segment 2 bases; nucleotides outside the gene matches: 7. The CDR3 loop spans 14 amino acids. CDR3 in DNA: TGCAGCGTTGTCCCTACTAGCGGACCCTACGAGCAGTACTTC. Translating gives CSVVPTSGPYEQYF.

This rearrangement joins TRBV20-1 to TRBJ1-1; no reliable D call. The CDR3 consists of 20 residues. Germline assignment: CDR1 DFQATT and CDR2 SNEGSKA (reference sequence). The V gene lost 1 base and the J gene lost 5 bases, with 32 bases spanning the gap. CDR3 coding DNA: TGCAGTGCTAGAGGTTTTACTCTCCACCGCACTAGAACAGAGTTGACTGAAGCTTTCTTT. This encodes CSARGFTLHRTRTELTEAFF.

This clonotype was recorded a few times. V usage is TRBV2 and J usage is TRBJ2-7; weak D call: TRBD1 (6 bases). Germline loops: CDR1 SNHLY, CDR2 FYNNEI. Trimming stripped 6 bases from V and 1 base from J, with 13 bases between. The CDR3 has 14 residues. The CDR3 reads CASRDGGQSYEQYF. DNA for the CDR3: TGTGCCAGCAGAGACGGTGGACAGTCCTACGAGCAGTACTTC.

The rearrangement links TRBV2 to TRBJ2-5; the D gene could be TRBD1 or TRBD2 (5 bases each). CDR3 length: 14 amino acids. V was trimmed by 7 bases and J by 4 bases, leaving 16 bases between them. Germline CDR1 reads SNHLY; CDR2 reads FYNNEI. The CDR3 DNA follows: TGTGCCAGCACTCGGGGCATCCCGGGAGAGACCCAGTACTTC. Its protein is CASTRGIPGETQYF.

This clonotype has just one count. CDR3: CASSPRDSNYGYTF. Written as DNA, the CDR3 is TGCGCCAGCAGCCCCCGGGACAGTAACTATGGCTACACCTTC. The chain uses TRBV5-1 and TRBJ1-2; 7 bases are shared with TRBD1. Germline V lookup: CDR1 SGHRS, CDR2 YFSETQ. This CDR3 is built from 14 residues. The ends lost 4 bases at V and 1 base at J; junction bases unmatched: 4.

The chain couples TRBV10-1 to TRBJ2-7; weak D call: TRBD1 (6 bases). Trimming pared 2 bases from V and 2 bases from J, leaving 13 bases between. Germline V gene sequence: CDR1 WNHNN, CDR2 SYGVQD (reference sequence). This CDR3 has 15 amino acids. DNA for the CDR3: TGCGCCAGCAGTGAGGCCGGGACACTCACCTACGAGCAGTACTTC. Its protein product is CASSEAGTLTYEQYF.

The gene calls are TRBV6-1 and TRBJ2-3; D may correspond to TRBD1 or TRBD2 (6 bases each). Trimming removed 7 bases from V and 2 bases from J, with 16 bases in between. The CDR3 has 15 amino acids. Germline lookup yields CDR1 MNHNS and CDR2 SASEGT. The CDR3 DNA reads TGTGCCAGCAAGGAAGGGGGGTCAGTCACAGATACGCAGTATTTT. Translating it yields CASKEGGSVTDTQYF.